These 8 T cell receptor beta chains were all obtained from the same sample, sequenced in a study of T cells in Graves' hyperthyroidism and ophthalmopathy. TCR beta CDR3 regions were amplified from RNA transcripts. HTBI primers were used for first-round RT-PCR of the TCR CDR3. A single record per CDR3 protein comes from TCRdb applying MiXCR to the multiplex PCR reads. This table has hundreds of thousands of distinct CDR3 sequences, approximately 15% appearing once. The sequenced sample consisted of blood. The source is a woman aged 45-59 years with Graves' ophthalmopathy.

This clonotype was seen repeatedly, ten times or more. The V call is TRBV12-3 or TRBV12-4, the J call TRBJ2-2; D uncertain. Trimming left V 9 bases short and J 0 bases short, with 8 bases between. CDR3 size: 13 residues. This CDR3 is CASLTANTGELFF. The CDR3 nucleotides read TGTGCCAGTTTAACAGCGAACACCGGGGAGCTGTTTTTT.

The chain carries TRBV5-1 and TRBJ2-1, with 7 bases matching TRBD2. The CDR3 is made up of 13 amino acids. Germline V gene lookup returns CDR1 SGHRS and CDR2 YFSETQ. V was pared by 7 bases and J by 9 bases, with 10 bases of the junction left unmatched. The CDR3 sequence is CASATAGEGEQFF. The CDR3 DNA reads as TGCGCCAGCGCTACGGCGGGAGAGGGTGAGCAGTTCTTC.

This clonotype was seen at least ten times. The CDR3, as DNA: TGTGCCAGCAGCCAGAACCGGGACGGCTACGAGCAGTACTTC. It codes for CASSQNRDGYEQYF. The V gene is TRBV3-1, the J gene TRBJ2-7; the D call may be TRBD1 or TRBD2 (5 bases each). Germline lookup yields CDR1 LGHDT and CDR2 YNNKEL (reference sequence). The CDR3 covers 14 residues. V was trimmed by 3 bases and J by 3 bases, leaving 12 bases between them.

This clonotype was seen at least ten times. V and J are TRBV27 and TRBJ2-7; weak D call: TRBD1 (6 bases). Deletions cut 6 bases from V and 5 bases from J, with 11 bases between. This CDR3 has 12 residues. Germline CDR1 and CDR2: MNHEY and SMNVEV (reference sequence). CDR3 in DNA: TGTGCCAGCAGACAGGGTAGCCACGAGCAGTACTTC. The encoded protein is CASRQGSHEQYF.

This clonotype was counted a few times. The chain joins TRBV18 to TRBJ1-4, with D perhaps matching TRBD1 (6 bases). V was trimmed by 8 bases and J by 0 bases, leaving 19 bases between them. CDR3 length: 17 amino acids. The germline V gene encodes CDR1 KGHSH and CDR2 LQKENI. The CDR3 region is CASRPSPRTATNEKLFF. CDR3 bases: TGTGCCAGCCGCCCGTCCCCGCGGACAGCAACTAATGAAAAACTGTTTTTT.

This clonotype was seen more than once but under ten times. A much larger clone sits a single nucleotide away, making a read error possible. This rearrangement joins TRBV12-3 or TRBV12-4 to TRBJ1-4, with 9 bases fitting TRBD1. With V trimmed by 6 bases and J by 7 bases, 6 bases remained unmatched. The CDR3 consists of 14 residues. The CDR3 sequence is CASSRTGASEKLFF. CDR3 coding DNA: TGTGCCAGCAGCCGGACAGGGGCTAGTGAAAAACTGTTTTTT.

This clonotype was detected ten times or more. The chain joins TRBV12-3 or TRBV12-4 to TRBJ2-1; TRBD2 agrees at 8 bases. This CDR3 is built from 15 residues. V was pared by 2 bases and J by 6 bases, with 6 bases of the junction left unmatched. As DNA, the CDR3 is TGTGCCAGCAGTTTAAGCGGGAGTGGGGGCAATGAGCAGTTCTTC. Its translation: CASSLSGSGGNEQFF.

The CDR3 is CASSYNRGSGELFF. CDR3 sequence (DNA): TGTGCCAGCAGCTACAACAGGGGATCCGGGGAGCTGTTTTTT. The V and J genes are TRBV7-2 and TRBJ2-2, with TRBD1 matching over 7 bases. The CDR3 is made up of 14 amino acids. Germline loops: CDR1 SGHTA, CDR2 FQGNSA. J gave up 6 bases and V 4 bases, and 5 bases lay outside the gene matches.